A single sample gave rise to the 9 T cell receptor beta chains below, sequenced in a study of molecular identifiers for immune sequencing clone quantification. One entry per CDR3 protein results from TCRdb running MiXCR on the PCR reads. The repertoire holds tens of thousands of distinct CDR3 sequences, with around 18% as singletons. The sample consisted of naive CD8+ T cells from blood, with Jurkat cell RNA spiked in. Described subset: FACS-sorted CD8+CD4-CCR7+CD45RA+ naive T cells. These receptor sequences come from a human donor in good health. Some libraries in this study had Jurkat cell RNA spiked in.

This clonotype has ten or more counts. The J gene is TRBJ2-5, the V gene TRBV28, with 7 bases lining up with TRBD2. CDR3 length equals 14 residues. Germline V gives CDR1 MDHEN, CDR2 SYDVKM. Trimming cost V 5 bases and J 5 bases; bases outside gene matches: 8. The DNA of the CDR3 is TGTGCCAGCAGTCCCGCGCGGGGGAGGGAGACCCAGTACTTC. It is translated as CASSPARGRETQYF.

This clonotype appeared many times. The chain links TRBV7-6 to TRBJ1-4; no clear D. The CDR3 is made up of 12 amino acids. Germline lookup yields CDR1 SGHVS and CDR2 FNYEAQ. V lost 2 bases, J lost 4 bases, and 2 bases lay in between. CDR3: CASSLFNEKLFF. The CDR3 coding sequence is TGTGCCAGCAGCTTATTTAATGAAAAACTGTTTTTT.

This clonotype was detected ten times or more. The chain links TRBV29-1 to TRBJ2-2; 8 bases line up with TRBD1. The CDR3 has 15 residues. Germline CDR1 and CDR2: SQVTM and ANQGSEA. The junction had 7 bases not matched to a gene; V was cut back by 2 bases and J by 5 bases. The CDR3 spells CSVELGQGATGELFF. DNA for the CDR3: TGCAGCGTTGAACTCGGACAGGGAGCGACCGGGGAGCTGTTTTTT.

This clonotype was counted many times. The J gene is TRBJ1-2, the V gene TRBV2; D not resolved. Germline loops: CDR1 SNHLY, CDR2 FYNNEI. This CDR3 is 12 amino acids long. V gave up 9 bases and J gave up 3 bases, with 11 bases separating them. The CDR3 loop reads CARPRVDYGYTF. The DNA of the CDR3 is TGTGCCAGGCCAAGGGTAGACTATGGCTACACCTTC.

This clonotype was counted a few times. The chain combines TRBV7-6 with TRBJ2-7, with D perhaps assigned TRBD1 or TRBD2 (6 bases each). Germline V gives CDR1 SGHVS, CDR2 FNYEAQ. The CDR3 runs 14 residues. The V end lost 6 bases, the J end lost 5 bases, and 17 bases lay between the germline ends. For the CDR3, the DNA is TGTGCCAGCAGACCCCGCTCGGGGGCCCACGAGCAGTACTTC. Amino acid sequence: CASRPRSGAHEQYF.

This clonotype was counted many times. The rearrangement uses TRBV4-2 and TRBJ2-7; D unresolved. With 4 bases removed from V and 3 bases from J, the gap between germline ends came to 16 bases. The length of the CDR3 is 15 residues. Germline CDR1 LGHNA, CDR2 YNFKEQ. In DNA, the CDR3 is TGTGCCAGCAGCCCACAAGATCTAGGCGTCTACGAGCAGTACTTC. This sequence encodes CASSPQDLGVYEQYF.

In its sample, this clonotype was seen a few times. The chain carries TRBV28 and TRBJ2-1; D may match TRBD1 or TRBD2 (5 bases each). Trimming pared 7 bases from V and 10 bases from J, leaving 11 bases between. Germline V gives CDR1 MDHEN, CDR2 SYDVKM. This CDR3 contains 11 residues. In DNA form, the CDR3 reads TGTGCCAGCATTGGGGGAAAAGAGCAGTTCTTC. Protein product: CASIGGKEQFF. Complete variable domain (other parts from reference TRBV28 and TRBJ2-1): DVKVTQSSRYLVKRTGEKVFLECVQDMDHENMFWYRQDPGLGLRLIYFSYDVKMKEKGDIPEGYSVSREKKERFSLILESASTNQTSMYLCASIGGKEQFFGPGTRLTVL.

This clonotype was detected ten times or more. This chain connects TRBV20-1 to TRBJ2-1; 11 bases are a match to TRBD2. Germline V CDR1 and CDR2: DFQATT, SNEGSKA (reference sequence). The CDR3 totals 15 residues. With V trimmed by 4 bases and J by 5 bases, 7 bases remained unmatched. This chain's CDR3 is CSANPGLAVHNEQFF. CDR3 DNA sequence: TGCAGTGCTAATCCGGGACTAGCGGTCCACAATGAGCAGTTCTTC.

This clonotype was detected ten times or more. The chain links TRBV28 to TRBJ2-3; 7 bases line up with TRBD2. The CDR3 sequence is 16 residues long. Trimming removed 6 bases from V and 2 bases from J; junction bases left unmatched: 11. Germline V CDR1 and CDR2: MDHEN, SYDVKM. CDR3 nucleotides: TGTGCCAGCAGGGGGACTACCAGTAGGCCCACAGATACGCAGTATTTT. This gives the protein CASRGTTSRPTDTQYF.